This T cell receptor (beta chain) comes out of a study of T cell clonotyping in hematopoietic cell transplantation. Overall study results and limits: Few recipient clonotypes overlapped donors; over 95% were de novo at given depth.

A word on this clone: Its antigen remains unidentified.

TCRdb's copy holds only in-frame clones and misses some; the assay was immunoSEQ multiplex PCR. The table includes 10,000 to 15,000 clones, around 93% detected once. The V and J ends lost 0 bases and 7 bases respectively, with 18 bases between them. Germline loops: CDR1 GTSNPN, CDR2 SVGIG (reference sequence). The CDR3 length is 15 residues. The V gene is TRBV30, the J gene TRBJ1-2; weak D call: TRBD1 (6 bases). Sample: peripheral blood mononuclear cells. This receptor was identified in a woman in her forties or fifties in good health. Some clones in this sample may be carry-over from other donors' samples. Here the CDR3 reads CAWSVNGGGGSGYTF. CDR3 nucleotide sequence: TGTGCCTGGAGTGTAAACGGAGGAGGGGGGAGTGGCTACACCTTC.